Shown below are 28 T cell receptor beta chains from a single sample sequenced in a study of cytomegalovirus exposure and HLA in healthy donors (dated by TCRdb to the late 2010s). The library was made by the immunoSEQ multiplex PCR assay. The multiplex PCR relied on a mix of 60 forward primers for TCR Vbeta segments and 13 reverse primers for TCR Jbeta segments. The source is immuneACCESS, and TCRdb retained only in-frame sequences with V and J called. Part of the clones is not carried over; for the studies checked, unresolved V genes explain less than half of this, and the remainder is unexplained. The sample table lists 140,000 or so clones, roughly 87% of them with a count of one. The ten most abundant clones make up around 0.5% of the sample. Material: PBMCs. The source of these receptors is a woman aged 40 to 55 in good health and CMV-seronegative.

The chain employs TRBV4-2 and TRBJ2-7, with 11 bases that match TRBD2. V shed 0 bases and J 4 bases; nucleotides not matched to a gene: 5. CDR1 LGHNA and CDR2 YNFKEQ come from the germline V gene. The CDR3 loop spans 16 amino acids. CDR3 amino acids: CASSQDITSGRYEQYF. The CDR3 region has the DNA TGTGCCAGCAGCCAAGATATAACTAGCGGGAGATACGAGCAGTACTTC.

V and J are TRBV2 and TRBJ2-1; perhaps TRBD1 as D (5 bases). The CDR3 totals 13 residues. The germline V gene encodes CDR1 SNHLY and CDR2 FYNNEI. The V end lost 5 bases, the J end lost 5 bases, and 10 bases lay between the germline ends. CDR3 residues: CASSLDTNNEQFF. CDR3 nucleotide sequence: TGTGCCAGCAGTTTGGACACGAACAATGAGCAGTTCTTC. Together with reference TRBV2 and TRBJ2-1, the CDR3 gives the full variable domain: EPEVTQTPSHQVTQMGQEVILRCVPISNHLYFYWYRQILGQKVEFLVSFYNNEISEKSEIFDDQFSVERPDGSNFTLKIRSTKLEDSAMYFCASSLDTNNEQFFGPGTRLTVL.

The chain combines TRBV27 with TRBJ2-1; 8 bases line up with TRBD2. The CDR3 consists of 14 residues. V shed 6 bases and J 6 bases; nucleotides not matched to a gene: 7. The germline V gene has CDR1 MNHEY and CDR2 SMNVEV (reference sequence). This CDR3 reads CASSRGGYINEQFF. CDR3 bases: TGTGCCAGCAGCCGGGGGGGATATATCAATGAGCAGTTCTTC.

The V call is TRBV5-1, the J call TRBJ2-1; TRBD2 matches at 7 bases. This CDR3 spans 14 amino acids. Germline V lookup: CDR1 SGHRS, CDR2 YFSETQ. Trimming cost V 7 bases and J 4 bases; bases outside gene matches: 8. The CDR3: CASGRERGYNEQFF. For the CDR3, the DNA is TGCGCCAGCGGGAGAGAGCGGGGTTACAATGAGCAGTTCTTC.

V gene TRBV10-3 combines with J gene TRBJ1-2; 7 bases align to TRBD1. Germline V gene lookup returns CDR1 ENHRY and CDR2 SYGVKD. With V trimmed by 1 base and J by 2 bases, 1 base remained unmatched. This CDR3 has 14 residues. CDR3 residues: CAISELQGNYGYTF. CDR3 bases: TGTGCCATCAGTGAGTTACAGGGGAACTATGGCTACACCTTC.

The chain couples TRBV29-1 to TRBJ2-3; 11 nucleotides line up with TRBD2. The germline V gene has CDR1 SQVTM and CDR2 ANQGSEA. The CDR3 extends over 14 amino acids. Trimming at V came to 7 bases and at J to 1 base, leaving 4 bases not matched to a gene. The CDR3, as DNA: TGCAGCGGCGTGGGACTAGCGGGCACAGATACGCAGTATTTT. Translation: CSGVGLAGTDTQYF.

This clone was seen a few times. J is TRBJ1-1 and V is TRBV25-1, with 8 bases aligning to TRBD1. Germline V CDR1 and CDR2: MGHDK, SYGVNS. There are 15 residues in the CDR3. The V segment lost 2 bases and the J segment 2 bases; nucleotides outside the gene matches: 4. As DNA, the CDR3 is TGTGCCAGCAGTGAAATAGACAGGGGCAACACTGAAGCTTTCTTT. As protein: CASSEIDRGNTEAFF. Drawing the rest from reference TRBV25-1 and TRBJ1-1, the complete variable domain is EADIYQTPRYLVIGTGKKITLECSQTMGHDKMYWYQQDPGMELHLIHYSYGVNSTEKGDLSSESTVSRIRTEHFPLTLESARPSHTSQYLCASSEIDRGNTEAFFGQGTRLTVV.

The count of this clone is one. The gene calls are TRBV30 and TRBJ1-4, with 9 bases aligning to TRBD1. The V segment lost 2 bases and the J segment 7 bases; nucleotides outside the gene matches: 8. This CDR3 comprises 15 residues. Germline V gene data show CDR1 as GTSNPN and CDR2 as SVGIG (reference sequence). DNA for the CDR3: TGTGCCTGGAGTAGACAACAGGGGGCTGGTGAAAAACTGTTTTTT. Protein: CAWSRQQGAGEKLFF.

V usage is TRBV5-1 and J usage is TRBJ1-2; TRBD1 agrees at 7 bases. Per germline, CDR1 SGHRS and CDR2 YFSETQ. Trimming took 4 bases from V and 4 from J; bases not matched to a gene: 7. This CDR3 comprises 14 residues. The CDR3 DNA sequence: TGCGCCAGCAGCGTGCCGGGACAGTTCTATGGCTACACCTTC. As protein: CASSVPGQFYGYTF.

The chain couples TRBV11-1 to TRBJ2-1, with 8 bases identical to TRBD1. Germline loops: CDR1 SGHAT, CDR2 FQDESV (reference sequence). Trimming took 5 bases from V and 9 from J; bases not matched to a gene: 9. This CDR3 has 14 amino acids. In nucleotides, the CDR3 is TGTGCCAGCAGCCTACCAGGGGGCTTATTTGAGCAGTTCTTC. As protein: CASSLPGGLFEQFF.

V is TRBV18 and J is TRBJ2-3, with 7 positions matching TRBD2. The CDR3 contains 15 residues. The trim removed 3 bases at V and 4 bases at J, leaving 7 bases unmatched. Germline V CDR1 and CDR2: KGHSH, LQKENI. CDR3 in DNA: TGTGCCAGCTCACCTGAAGCGGGGAGTTCAGATACGCAGTATTTT. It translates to CASSPEAGSSDTQYF.

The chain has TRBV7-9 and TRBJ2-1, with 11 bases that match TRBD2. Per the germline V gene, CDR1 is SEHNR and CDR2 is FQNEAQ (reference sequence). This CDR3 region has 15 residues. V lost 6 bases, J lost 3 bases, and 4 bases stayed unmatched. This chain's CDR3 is CASRAGTSGYNEQFF. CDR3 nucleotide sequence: TGTGCCAGCAGAGCTGGGACTAGCGGCTACAATGAGCAGTTCTTC. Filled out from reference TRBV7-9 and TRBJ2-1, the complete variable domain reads DTGVSQNPRHKITKRGQNVTFRCDPISEHNRLYWYRQTLGQGPEFLTYFQNEAQLEKSRLLSDRFSAERPKGSFSTLEIQRTEQGDSAMYLCASRAGTSGYNEQFFGPGTRLTVL.

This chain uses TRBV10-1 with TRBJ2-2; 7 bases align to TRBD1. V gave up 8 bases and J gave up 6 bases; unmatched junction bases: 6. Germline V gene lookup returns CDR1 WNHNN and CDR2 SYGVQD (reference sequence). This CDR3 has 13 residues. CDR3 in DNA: TGCGCCAGCGGGGGACAGTCCCCCGGGGAGCTGTTTTTT. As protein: CASGGQSPGELFF.

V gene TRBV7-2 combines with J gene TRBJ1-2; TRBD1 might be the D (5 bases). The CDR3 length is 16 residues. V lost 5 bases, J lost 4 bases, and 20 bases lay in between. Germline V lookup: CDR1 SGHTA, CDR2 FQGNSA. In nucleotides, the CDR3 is TGTGCCAGCAGCCTGCGGTGGGGGGGAGGGATCTATGGCTACACCTTC. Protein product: CASSLRWGGGIYGYTF.

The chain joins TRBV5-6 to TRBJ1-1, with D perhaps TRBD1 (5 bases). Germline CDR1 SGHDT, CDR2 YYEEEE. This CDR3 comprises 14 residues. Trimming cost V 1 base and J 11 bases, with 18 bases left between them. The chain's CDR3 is CASSLPTTGEGAFF. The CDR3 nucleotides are TGTGCCAGCAGCTTGCCAACTACCGGGGAGGGGGCTTTCTTT.

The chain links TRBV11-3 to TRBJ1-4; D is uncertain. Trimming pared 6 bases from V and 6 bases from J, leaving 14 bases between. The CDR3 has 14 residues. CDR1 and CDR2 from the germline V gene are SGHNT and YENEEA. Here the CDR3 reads CASSSSNSDEKLFF. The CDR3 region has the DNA TGTGCCAGCAGTTCATCAAATAGCGATGAAAAACTGTTTTTT.

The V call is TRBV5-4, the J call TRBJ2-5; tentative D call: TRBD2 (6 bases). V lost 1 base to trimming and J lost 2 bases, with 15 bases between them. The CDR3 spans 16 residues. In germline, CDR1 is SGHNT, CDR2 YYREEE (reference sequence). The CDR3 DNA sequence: TGTGCCAGCAGCTTGTTGCTAGCTGGGGGGCAAGAGACCCAGTACTTC. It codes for CASSLLLAGGQETQYF.

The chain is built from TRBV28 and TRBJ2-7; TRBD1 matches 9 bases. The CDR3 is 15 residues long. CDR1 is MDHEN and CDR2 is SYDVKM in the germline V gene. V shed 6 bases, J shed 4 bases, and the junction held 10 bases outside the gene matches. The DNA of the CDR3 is TGTGCCAGCAGCCACCGTGGGACAGGGAATTACGAGCAGTACTTC. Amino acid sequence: CASSHRGTGNYEQYF.

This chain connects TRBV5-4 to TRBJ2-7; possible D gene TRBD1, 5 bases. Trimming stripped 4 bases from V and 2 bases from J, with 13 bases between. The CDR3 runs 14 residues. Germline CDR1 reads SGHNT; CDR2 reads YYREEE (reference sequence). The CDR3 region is CASSQTVDAYEQYF. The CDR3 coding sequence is TGTGCCAGCAGCCAGACAGTAGATGCCTACGAGCAGTACTTC.

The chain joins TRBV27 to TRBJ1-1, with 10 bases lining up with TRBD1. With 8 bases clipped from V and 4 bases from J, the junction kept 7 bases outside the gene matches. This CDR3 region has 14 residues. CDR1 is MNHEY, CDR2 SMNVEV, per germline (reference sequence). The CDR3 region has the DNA TGTGCCAGCCTTAGACAGGGGGCGCGCACTGAAGCTTTCTTT. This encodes CASLRQGARTEAFF.

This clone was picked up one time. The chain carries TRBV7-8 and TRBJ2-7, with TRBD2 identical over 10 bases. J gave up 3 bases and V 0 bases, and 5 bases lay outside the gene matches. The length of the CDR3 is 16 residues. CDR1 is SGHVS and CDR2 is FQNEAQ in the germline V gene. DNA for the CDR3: TGTGCCAGCAGCTTAGCTTTGCTAGCGGGAGACTACGAGCAGTACTTC. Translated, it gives CASSLALLAGDYEQYF.

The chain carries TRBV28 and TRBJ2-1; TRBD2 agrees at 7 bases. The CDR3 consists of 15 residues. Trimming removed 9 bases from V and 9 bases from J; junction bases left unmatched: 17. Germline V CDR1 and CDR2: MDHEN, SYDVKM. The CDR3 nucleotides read TGTGCCAGTGGCGGGAGTTGGACGAATTGGGTTGAGCAGTTCTTC. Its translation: CASGGSWTNWVEQFF.

The chain's CDR3 is CASSLSATGEPQHF. The CDR3 DNA is TGTGCCAGCAGCTTATCCGCTACAGGGGAGCCCCAGCATTTT. This chain uses TRBV7-3 with TRBJ1-5, with 7 bases fitting TRBD1. The germline V gene encodes CDR1 SGHTA and CDR2 FQGTGA. With V trimmed by 2 bases and J by 8 bases, 6 bases remained unmatched. The CDR3 spans 14 residues.

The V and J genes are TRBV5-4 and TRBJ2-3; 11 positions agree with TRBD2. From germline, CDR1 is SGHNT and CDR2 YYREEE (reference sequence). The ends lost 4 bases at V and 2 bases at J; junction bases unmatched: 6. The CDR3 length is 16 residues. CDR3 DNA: TGTGCCAGCAGCAAAGGGACTAGCGGTAACACAGATACGCAGTATTTT. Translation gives CASSKGTSGNTDTQYF.

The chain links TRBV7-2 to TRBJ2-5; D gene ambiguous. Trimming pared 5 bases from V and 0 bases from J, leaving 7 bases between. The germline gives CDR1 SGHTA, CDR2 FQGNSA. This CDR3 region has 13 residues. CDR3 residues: CASSLDYQETQYF. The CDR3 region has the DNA TGTGCCAGCAGCCTTGACTACCAAGAGACCCAGTACTTC.

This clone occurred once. The CDR3 nucleotides read TGTGCCAGCAGCTTAGTAGCGGGGACAGATACGCAGTATTTT. Amino acid sequence: CASSLVAGTDTQYF. J is TRBJ2-3 and V is TRBV7-8; 8 nucleotides line up with TRBD2. CDR1 is SGHVS and CDR2 is FQNEAQ in the germline V gene. Trimming took 1 base from V and 3 from J; bases not matched to a gene: 0. The CDR3 loop spans 14 amino acids.

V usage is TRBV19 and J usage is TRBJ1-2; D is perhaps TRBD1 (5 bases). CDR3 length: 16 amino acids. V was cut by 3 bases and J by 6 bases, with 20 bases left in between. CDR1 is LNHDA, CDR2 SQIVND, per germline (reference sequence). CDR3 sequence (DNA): TGTGCCAGTAGTATTTCGGACACCTTCCCCTTAGATGGCTACACCTTC. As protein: CASSISDTFPLDGYTF.

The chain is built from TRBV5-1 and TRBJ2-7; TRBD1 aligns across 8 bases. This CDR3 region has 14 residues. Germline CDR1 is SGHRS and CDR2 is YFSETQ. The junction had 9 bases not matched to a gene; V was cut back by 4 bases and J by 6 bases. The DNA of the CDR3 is TGCGCCAGCAGCCCAGGACAGGGACCTGTCGAGCAGTACTTC. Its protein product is CASSPGQGPVEQYF.